This TCR beta chain was sequenced in a study of blood T cell repertoires in COVID-19. At the level of the study: PBMCs, B-cell-depleted T cells, or T cells were the source of the cDNA or gDNA that made up the material.

Recruitment covered about two dozen US areas and drew participants whose ages spanned roughly 18 to 100 years. Participants reported their clinical history, and cohort assignment relied on those reports. V was pared by 6 bases and J by 4 bases, with 6 bases of the junction left unmatched. The length of the CDR3 is 15 residues. The germline V gene has CDR1 SNHLY and CDR2 FYNNEI. Methods used by the authors: Cell counts per sample came from amplifying reference gene primers. Generated by immunoSEQ multiplex PCR, the TCRdb table keeps only in-frame clones and is missing some. That table gives V, J and clone size, and the DNA gave D and trimming. The table shows around 130,000 clones, with around 86% occurring only once.

Sequencing was done on a sample of PBMCs or T cells enriched from blood (not recorded which). This clonotype was obtained from a man aged 25-45 years who had recovered from COVID-19. The chain links TRBV2 to TRBJ2-3; 11 bases fit TRBD2. CDR3 nucleotides: TGTGCCAGCAGGATAGCGGGAGGGCCCCCAGATACGCAGTATTTT. Translated, it gives CASRIAGGPPDTQYF.